The 8 T cell receptor beta chains below all came from one sample that was sequenced in a study of T cell repertoires in cytomegalovirus infection. These receptors are not linked to any known antigen. TCRdb reprocessed the reads with MiXCR, giving one entry per CDR3 protein. Here the sample spans about 920,000 distinct CDR3 sequences, more than 25% being singletons. The sequences come from cultured CD8+ T cells from PBMCs, collected from culture after CMV antigen stimulation. The receptors shown here come from a human donor in good health (CMV status not recorded). Some clones in this sample may be carry-over from other donors' samples.

This CDR3 reads CSARDRLGLRTDTQYF. The CDR3, as DNA: TGCAGTGCTAGAGATCGGCTTGGACTGCGCACAGATACGCAGTATTTT. The chain uses TRBV20-1 and TRBJ2-3; the D gene is possibly TRBD2 (5 bases). V lost 0 bases, J lost 1 base, and 14 bases lay in between. The CDR3 runs 16 residues. From germline, CDR1 is DFQATT and CDR2 SNEGSKA (reference sequence).

The V call is TRBV6-5, the J call TRBJ1-1, with D hard to call. The V gene's germline CDR1 is MNHEY and CDR2 SVGAGI. V lost 5 bases and J 2 bases, leaving 12 bases between the germline ends. The CDR3 has 14 residues. The CDR3 DNA sequence: TGTGCCAGCAGTCCCTTCGAGGGAAACACTGAAGCTTTCTTT. Translated, it gives CASSPFEGNTEAFF.

The chain joins TRBV12-3 or TRBV12-4 to TRBJ2-3; 7 nucleotides agree with TRBD2. The CDR3 covers 15 residues. After removal of 6 bases from V and 4 bases from J, the junction contained 10 bases not matched to a gene. The CDR3 region is CASRSSGDSPDTQYF. DNA of the CDR3: TGTGCCAGCAGGTCTAGCGGTGATTCCCCAGATACGCAGTATTTT.

This clonotype was observed many times. V is TRBV6-1 and J is TRBJ2-7; either TRBD1 or TRBD2 may supply D (5 bases each). Trimming cost V 1 base and J 2 bases, with 6 bases left between them. This CDR3 region has 13 residues. The germline CDR1 and CDR2 sequences are MNHNS and SASEGT. CDR3 amino acids: CASSEGGTYEQYV. The CDR3 DNA follows: TGTGCCAGCAGTGAAGGGGGGACCTACGAGCAGTACGTC.

This clonotype was detected only a few times. The genes are TRBV9 and TRBJ1-1; TRBD1 matches at 9 bases. Germline values: CDR1 SGDLS, CDR2 YYNGEE. The length of the CDR3 is 15 residues. V shed 4 bases, J shed 1 base, and the junction held 5 bases outside the gene matches. The CDR3 DNA follows: TGTGCCAGCAGCTTCCCGACAGGGGGGAACACTGAAGCTTTCTTT. It yields the protein CASSFPTGGNTEAFF.

This clonotype occurred many times. V is TRBV19 and J is TRBJ2-7; a weak D match, TRBD2 (5 bases). From germline, CDR1 is LNHDA and CDR2 SQIVND (reference sequence). V was trimmed by 11 bases and J by 7 bases, leaving 21 bases between them. This CDR3 has 13 amino acids. CDR3 sequence reads: CAAGDPRSGEQYF. DNA for the CDR3: TGTGCCGCCGGAGACCCGAGATCGGGGGAGCAGTACTTC.

This CDR3 is CASSIIRDNLWVSTEAFF. DNA for the CDR3: TGTGCCAGTAGTATCATCCGGGACAACCTGTGGGTAAGCACTGAAGCTTTCTTT. The chain uses TRBV19 and TRBJ1-1; a possible D gene is TRBD1 (6 bases). Germline lookup yields CDR1 LNHDA and CDR2 SQIVND (reference sequence). The CDR3 runs to 18 residues. V lost 3 bases and J lost 4, with 24 bases in between.

The CDR3 loop is CASSQEYRGPYEQYV. CDR3 in DNA: TGCGCCAGCAGCCAAGAATACAGGGGACCCTACGAGCAGTACGTC. J is TRBJ2-7 and V is TRBV4-3, with 7 bases fitting TRBD1. With 0 bases clipped from V and 2 bases from J, the junction kept 4 bases outside the gene matches. The germline V gene has CDR1 LGHNA and CDR2 YSLEER. The CDR3 has 15 residues.